Following are 14 T cell receptor beta chains from one sample sequenced in a study of T cell responses to AZD1222 COVID-19 vaccine. Data came from immunoSEQ multiplex PCR; TCRdb stores just in-frame clones and leaves some out. The sample lists 100,000 or so clones; around nine tenths were seen once. Here the sequenced sample was peripheral blood, taken on day 0 of AZD1222 vaccination. The receptor source for this set is an adult in good health.

The rearrangement joins TRBV18 to TRBJ2-3, with D possibly matching TRBD2 (5 bases). V was shortened by 1 base and J by 5 bases, with 7 bases between the two germline ends. Germline V gives CDR1 KGHSH, CDR2 LQKENI. The CDR3 totals 13 residues. CDR3 sequence: CASSPRSVDTQYF. As DNA, the CDR3 is TGTGCCAGCTCACCACGTAGCGTAGATACGCAGTATTTT. Filled out from reference TRBV18 and TRBJ2-3, the complete variable domain reads NAGVMQNPRHLVRRRGQEARLRCSPMKGHSHVYWYRQLPEEGLKFMVYLQKENIIDESGMPKERFSAEFPKEGPSILRIQQVVRGDSAAYFCASSPRSVDTQYFGPGTRLTVL.

The table lists this clone with a count of one. This chain connects TRBV7-9 to TRBJ2-4; perhaps TRBD1 as D (5 bases). CDR1 is SEHNR and CDR2 is FQNEAQ in the germline V gene (reference sequence). V was cut by 5 bases and J by 0 bases, with 14 bases left in between. The CDR3 is made up of 16 amino acids. The CDR3 DNA reads TGTGCCAGCAGCCCCAGTGGGGCAGTAGCCAAAAACATTCAGTACTTC. Translating it yields CASSPSGAVAKNIQYF.

This chain connects TRBV21-1 to TRBJ2-1; the D call in the table, TRBD2, was not verified against the DNA. TRBV21-1 is an annotated pseudogene. The CDR3 has 16 residues. The DNA of the CDR3 is TGTGCCAGCAGCGCGCCGACTCGCGGCATCCTTCAGGAGCAGTTCTTC. It encodes CASSAPTRGILQEQFF.

The chain links TRBV19 to TRBJ2-7; TRBD2 aligns across 7 bases. The CDR3 is made up of 14 amino acids. V trimming: 7 bases; J trimming: 7 bases; junction bases outside the gene matches: 13. CDR1 LNHDA and CDR2 SQIVND come from the germline V gene (reference sequence). CDR3 nucleotides: TGTGCCAGTAATCCGGGACTATCCTTCTGGGAGCAGTACTTC. It translates to CASNPGLSFWEQYF.

The chain joins TRBV2 to TRBJ1-5; TRBD1 is a possible D gene (6 bases). Looked up from germline, CDR1 is SNHLY and CDR2 is FYNNEI. The CDR3 runs 14 residues. Trimming stripped 8 bases from V and 1 base from J, with 12 bases between. In nucleotides, the CDR3 is TGTGCCAGCCGTACAGGGCTAAGCAATCAGCCCCAGCATTTT. Translating gives CASRTGLSNQPQHF.

The chain employs TRBV18 and TRBJ1-5; D not resolved. Trimming took 6 bases from V and 5 from J, leaving 14 bases between them. This CDR3 comprises 14 residues. Per germline, CDR1 KGHSH and CDR2 LQKENI. CDR3 coding DNA: TGTGCCAGCTCCCTATCGGGGTCTGATCAGCCCCAGCATTTT. Protein: CASSLSGSDQPQHF.

J is TRBJ1-1 and V is TRBV2; 9 positions match TRBD1. V dropped 0 bases and J dropped 10; count of bases not matched to a gene: 6. The CDR3 covers 14 residues. The V gene's germline CDR1 is SNHLY and CDR2 FYNNEI. The CDR3 region is CASSEAGDRDLAFF. The CDR3 bases are TGTGCCAGCAGTGAAGCTGGGGACAGGGATCTAGCTTTCTTT.

This clone occurred once. The CDR3, as DNA: TGCAGTGCTAGTTATCCATCCAGGGGCAACACAGATACGCAGTATTTT. As protein: CSASYPSRGNTDTQYF. The V and J genes are TRBV20-1 and TRBJ2-3; TRBD1 is a possible D gene (6 bases). Trimming cost V 3 bases and J 2 bases, with 18 bases left between them. The CDR3 has 16 residues. Germline CDR1 DFQATT, CDR2 SNEGSKA (reference sequence).

The chain employs TRBV15 and TRBJ2-2; 11 nucleotides match TRBD2. Germline trimming cut 1 base from V and 4 bases from J; bases unmatched to any gene: 2. Germline lookup yields CDR1 LNHNV and CDR2 YYDKDF (reference sequence). This CDR3 contains 16 residues. The CDR3 is CATSRGLAGSTGELFF. The DNA of the CDR3 is TGTGCCACCAGCAGAGGACTAGCGGGAAGCACCGGGGAGCTGTTTTTT. The whole variable domain, remainder taken from reference TRBV15 and TRBJ2-2, is DAMVIQNPRYQVTQFGKPVTLSCSQTLNHNVMYWYQQKSSQAPKLLFHYYDKDFNNEADTPDNFQSRRPNTSFCFLDIRSPGLGDTAMYLCATSRGLAGSTGELFFGEGSRLTVL.

The CDR3: CASSRQNMNTEAFF. CDR3 sequence (DNA): TGTGCCAGTAGTCGCCAAAACATGAACACTGAAGCTTTCTTT. The rearrangement uses TRBV19 and TRBJ1-1; no firm D call. The CDR3 runs 14 residues. V was clipped by 5 bases and J by 0 bases, with 10 bases between them. Germline assignment: CDR1 LNHDA and CDR2 SQIVND (reference sequence).

The DNA for the CDR3 is TGTGCCAGCACCCTTAACGGGAATGAGCAGTTCTTC. It encodes CASTLNGNEQFF. The chain links TRBV7-9 to TRBJ2-1; D not resolved. This CDR3 region has 12 residues. Looked up from germline, CDR1 is SEHNR and CDR2 is FQNEAQ (reference sequence). V dropped 7 bases and J dropped 7 bases, with 11 bases sitting between them.

The chain joins TRBV18 to TRBJ1-4; perhaps TRBD1 as D (5 bases). The CDR3 contains 14 residues. V was trimmed by 2 bases and J by 5 bases, leaving 9 bases between them. Germline CDR1 KGHSH, CDR2 LQKENI. In nucleotides, the CDR3 is TGTGCCAGCTCACCAACAGGCGCGAATGAAAAACTGTTTTTT. Amino acid sequence: CASSPTGANEKLFF.

V usage is TRBV6-5 and J usage is TRBJ1-1; D is undetermined. Trimming stripped 2 bases from V and 1 base from J, with 5 bases between. Looked up from germline, CDR1 is MNHEY and CDR2 is SVGAGI. CDR3 length: 13 amino acids. CDR3 sequence (DNA): TGTGCCAGCAGTTACGGCCGGAACACTGAAGCTTTCTTT. This encodes CASSYGRNTEAFF.

V usage is TRBV18 and J usage is TRBJ2-5, with no clear D. V was trimmed by 3 bases and J by 4 bases, leaving 9 bases between them. This CDR3 is 13 amino acids long. Germline V CDR1 and CDR2: KGHSH, LQKENI. In DNA form, the CDR3 reads TGTGCCAGCTCACCGGATCGACGAGAGACCCAGTACTTC. As protein: CASSPDRRETQYF.